These 29 T cell receptor beta chains came from one sample sequenced in a study of shared clonotypes between healthy human individuals. TCRdb's table, derived via immunoSEQ multiplex PCR, lists solely in-frame clones and lacks some. The sample has roughly 1.5 million clones, 95% to 99% seen once. Sequencing input: naive CD4+ T cells sorted from blood. Sample subset: CD45RA+ positively selected. The receptors shown here come from a man aged 25-45 years in good health.

This clone appeared once. The chain carries TRBV27 and TRBJ1-2; the match to TRBD1 covers 7 bases. The germline gives CDR1 MNHEY, CDR2 SMNVEV (reference sequence). V gave up 6 bases and J gave up 6 bases; unmatched junction bases: 7. The CDR3 has 13 residues. As DNA, the CDR3 is TGTGCCAGCAGAGGACAGGTTGTAAATGGCTACACCTTC. Its translation is CASRGQVVNGYTF.

As DNA, the CDR3 is TGTGCCAGCAGCATTCGAACGAGCGGGCTGGGGCACAATGAGCAGTTCTTC. This sequence encodes CASSIRTSGLGHNEQFF. This chain joins TRBV11-2 and TRBJ2-1, with a weak D call TRBD2 (6 bases). CDR3 length: 17 residues. Germline V gives CDR1 SGHAT, CDR2 FQNNGV. V was clipped by 5 bases and J by 5 bases, with 22 bases between them.

The CDR3 reads CASSPSPGASGNTIYF. DNA for the CDR3: TGTGCCAGCTCACCATCCCCCGGGGCGTCTGGAAACACCATATATTTT. The chain carries TRBV18 and TRBJ1-3, with a tentative D call TRBD1 (5 bases). Germline values: CDR1 KGHSH, CDR2 LQKENI. The CDR3 runs 16 residues. Trimming cost V 2 bases and J 1 base, with 12 bases left between them.

The chain links TRBV5-6 to TRBJ2-1; a possible D gene is TRBD1 (6 bases). V was pared by 2 bases and J by 5 bases, with 11 bases between. The germline V gene has CDR1 SGHDT and CDR2 YYEEEE. The CDR3 loop spans 14 amino acids. The CDR3 region has the DNA TGTGCCAGCAGCTTCAGGGGCGGACACAATGAGCAGTTCTTC. Translated, it gives CASSFRGGHNEQFF.

The chain uses TRBV27 and TRBJ1-2, with D hard to call. V shed 6 bases and J shed 4 bases, with 18 bases lying between them. Germline values: CDR1 MNHEY, CDR2 SMNVEV (reference sequence). This CDR3 spans 15 amino acids. CDR3 protein: CASSQDSSPSYGYTF. CDR3 nucleotide sequence: TGTGCCAGCAGCCAAGATTCCTCTCCCTCCTATGGCTACACCTTC.

The V and J genes are TRBV5-6 and TRBJ1-1, with D unresolved. Trimming removed 0 bases from V and 6 bases from J, with 18 bases in between. In germline, CDR1 is SGHDT, CDR2 YYEEEE. The length of the CDR3 is 16 residues. In DNA, the CDR3 is TGTGCCAGCAGCTTGGCTCTCCGAACAGCGATCCCTGAAGCTTTCTTT. This sequence encodes CASSLALRTAIPEAFF.

The chain links TRBV7-2 to TRBJ1-1; possible D gene TRBD1, 5 bases. CDR1 SGHTA and CDR2 FQGNSA come from the germline V gene. The CDR3 has 13 amino acids. V shed 5 bases and J shed 4 bases, with 11 bases lying between them. Here the CDR3 reads CASSVREGTEAFF. The DNA for the CDR3 is TGTGCCAGCAGCGTCAGGGAGGGCACTGAAGCTTTCTTT. The full variable domain, its missing parts supplied by reference TRBV7-2 and TRBJ1-1, is GAGVSQSPSNKVTEKGKDVELRCDPISGHTALYWYRQSLGQGLEFLIYFQGNSAPDKSGLPSDRFSAERTGGSVSTLTIQRTQQEDSAVYLCASSVREGTEAFFGQGTRLTVV.

This chain links TRBV9 with TRBJ2-1; D ambiguous. V shed 4 bases and J shed 7 bases, with 15 bases lying between them. From germline, CDR1 is SGDLS and CDR2 YYNGEE. The CDR3 is made up of 14 amino acids. The CDR3 here is CASSPGTRGNEQFF. CDR3 nucleotides: TGTGCCAGCAGCCCCGGTACGCGTGGGAATGAGCAGTTCTTC.

V is TRBV14 and J is TRBJ1-5, with D possibly TRBD1 on 5 matching bases. The CDR3 is 12 residues long. V lost 1 base and J 11 bases, leaving 9 bases between the germline ends. Germline V gene data show CDR1 as SGHDN and CDR2 as FVKESK. Here the CDR3 DNA reads TGTGCCAGCAGCCAAGTAAGGGGAACCCAGCATTTT. Its protein product is CASSQVRGTQHF.

V gene TRBV9 combines with J gene TRBJ2-2, with TRBD1 identical over 9 bases. Germline V lookup: CDR1 SGDLS, CDR2 YYNGEE. Losses at the gene ends were 3 bases for V and 0 bases for J; bases not matched to a gene: 6. The CDR3 is made up of 17 amino acids. The CDR3 here is CASSALQGATNTGELFF. In nucleotides, the CDR3 is TGTGCCAGCAGCGCCCTACAGGGGGCCACGAACACCGGGGAGCTGTTTTTT.

The V gene is TRBV6-5, the J gene TRBJ2-1; 9 nucleotides line up with TRBD2. The CDR3 totals 16 residues. The J segment lost 0 bases and the V segment lost 4 bases, leaving 4 bases of the junction unmatched. Germline V CDR1 and CDR2: MNHEY, SVGAGI. The CDR3 loop reads CASSSLSGSSYNEQFF. CDR3 DNA sequence: TGTGCCAGCAGTTCCCTTAGCGGGAGCTCCTACAATGAGCAGTTCTTC.

This clone has just one count. The chain is built from TRBV6-1 and TRBJ1-2; D call uncertain. Germline values: CDR1 MNHNS, CDR2 SASEGT. V lost 2 bases, J lost 0 bases, and 7 bases lay in between. This CDR3 comprises 14 residues. The CDR3: CASSEHGTNYGYTF. As DNA, the CDR3 is TGTGCCAGCAGTGAACACGGGACTAACTATGGCTACACCTTC.

V gene TRBV6-5 combines with J gene TRBJ2-7, with D possibly being TRBD1 or TRBD2 (6 bases each). V lost 5 bases to trimming and J lost 1 base, with 12 bases between them. From germline, CDR1 is MNHEY and CDR2 SVGAGI. The CDR3 is 14 amino acids. The CDR3, as DNA: TGTGCCAGCAGTCGTCAAGGGGGGTCCTACGAGCAGTACTTC. Its translation: CASSRQGGSYEQYF.

A word on this clone: Other DNA variants within this sample encode the same CDR3. The rearrangement links TRBV7-8 to TRBJ2-3; D remains unclear. V shed 1 base and J shed 1 base, with 3 bases lying between them. CDR3 length: 13 residues. Germline V gene lookup returns CDR1 SGHVS and CDR2 FQNEAQ. DNA for the CDR3: TGTGCCAGCAGCTTAGGAGGCACAGATACGCAGTATTTT. This gives the protein CASSLGGTDTQYF.

This clone is a singleton in its sample. V gene TRBV5-8 combines with J gene TRBJ2-2; 8 nucleotides line up with TRBD2. This CDR3 has 16 residues. In germline, CDR1 is SGHTS, CDR2 YDEGEE. The V and J ends lost 3 bases and 0 bases, in that order; junction bases with no gene match: 4. The CDR3 DNA reads TGTGCCAGCAGCTACACGGGACTAGCGAACACCGGGGAGCTGTTTTTT. Its translation is CASSYTGLANTGELFF.

This chain joins TRBV5-1 and TRBJ2-2; TRBD1 agrees at 9 bases. From germline, CDR1 is SGHRS and CDR2 YFSETQ. The CDR3 length is 16 residues. The J segment lost 4 bases and the V segment lost 0 bases, leaving 4 bases of the junction unmatched. As DNA, the CDR3 is TGCGCCAGCAGCTTGGCCGGGACAGGGAGCACCGGGGAGCTGTTTTTT. It encodes CASSLAGTGSTGELFF. The variable domain in full, with the rest retrieved from reference TRBV5-1 and TRBJ2-2, is KAGVTQTPRYLIKTRGQQVTLSCSPISGHRSVSWYQQTPGQGLQFLFEYFSETQRNKGNFPGRFSGRQFSNSRSEMNVSTLELGDSALYLCASSLAGTGSTGELFFGEGSRLTVL.

The rearrangement joins TRBV29-1 to TRBJ2-1; TRBD2 matches at 10 bases. The V gene end was trimmed by 4 bases and the J gene end by 6 bases; junction bases not matched to a gene: 9. This CDR3 spans 15 amino acids. Germline V lookup: CDR1 SQVTM, CDR2 ANQGSEA. Written as DNA, the CDR3 is TGCAGCGTTGGCCCTAGCGGGAGCTATGGCAATGAGCAGTTCTTC. This codes for CSVGPSGSYGNEQFF.

This chain links TRBV27 with TRBJ2-1; 9 positions agree with TRBD2. CDR1 and CDR2 from the germline V gene are MNHEY and SMNVEV (reference sequence). The trim removed 9 bases at V and 2 bases at J, leaving 11 bases unmatched. The CDR3 totals 16 residues. The CDR3 here is CASLLLGGGAYNEQFF. In nucleotides, the CDR3 is TGTGCCAGTCTTCTACTGGGCGGGGGGGCCTACAATGAGCAGTTCTTC.

V and J are TRBV30 and TRBJ2-7; D is ambiguous. Trimming took off 6 bases at V and 0 bases at J, with 12 bases between the two ends. The V gene's germline CDR1 is GTSNPN and CDR2 SVGIG (reference sequence). There are 13 residues in the CDR3. DNA of the CDR3: TGTGCCTGTGCGCCCCGAGTCTCCTACGAGCAGTACTTC. Amino acids: CACAPRVSYEQYF.

The chain recombines TRBV7-9 with TRBJ2-3, with D tentatively TRBD1 or TRBD2 (5 bases each). Germline V lookup: CDR1 SEHNR, CDR2 FQNEAQ (reference sequence). The CDR3 runs 12 residues. Trimming removed 8 bases from V and 2 bases from J, with 8 bases in between. CDR3 in amino acids: CASGDVTDTQYF. Here the CDR3 DNA reads TGTGCCAGCGGGGACGTCACAGATACGCAGTATTTT.

V gene TRBV30 combines with J gene TRBJ2-1; 16 bases are a match to TRBD2. Per germline, CDR1 GTSNPN and CDR2 SVGIG (reference sequence). V was pared by 1 base and J by 7 bases, with 1 base of the junction left unmatched. The CDR3 has 15 residues. The CDR3 protein is CAWSGGLAGGNEQFF. The CDR3 DNA follows: TGTGCCTGGAGTGGGGGACTAGCGGGAGGGAATGAGCAGTTCTTC.

This chain joins TRBV5-1 and TRBJ2-7; 9 bases match TRBD2. V lost 2 bases, J lost 0 bases, and 15 bases stayed unmatched. CDR3 size: 19 residues. Germline V gene lookup returns CDR1 SGHRS and CDR2 YFSETQ. CDR3 in DNA: TGCGCCAGCAGCTTAACCCTCCCAGCGGGAGGTCCGAACTCCTACGAGCAGTACTTC. It is translated as CASSLTLPAGGPNSYEQYF. The full variable domain, rest sourced from reference TRBV5-1 and TRBJ2-7, is KAGVTQTPRYLIKTRGQQVTLSCSPISGHRSVSWYQQTPGQGLQFLFEYFSETQRNKGNFPGRFSGRQFSNSRSEMNVSTLELGDSALYLCASSLTLPAGGPNSYEQYFGPGTRLTVT.

In this sample, this clone turned up once. The genes are TRBV15 and TRBJ2-7; D is unclear. Per germline, CDR1 LNHNV and CDR2 YYDKDF (reference sequence). This CDR3 is 11 amino acids long. V lost 8 bases, J lost 4 bases, and 9 bases lay in between. The CDR3 DNA is TGTGCCACCCGTGGAAATTACGAGCAGTACTTC. Translated: CATRGNYEQYF.

J is TRBJ2-2 and V is TRBV5-1; the D gene is possibly TRBD2 (6 bases). Trimming pared 7 bases from V and 2 bases from J, leaving 15 bases between. CDR1 is SGHRS, CDR2 YFSETQ, per germline. This CDR3 is built from 15 residues. The CDR3 is CASLRGGTNTGELFF. The DNA for the CDR3 is TGCGCCAGCCTCCGGGGCGGGACTAACACCGGGGAGCTGTTTTTT. The full variable domain, rest sourced from reference TRBV5-1 and TRBJ2-2, is KAGVTQTPRYLIKTRGQQVTLSCSPISGHRSVSWYQQTPGQGLQFLFEYFSETQRNKGNFPGRFSGRQFSNSRSEMNVSTLELGDSALYLCASLRGGTNTGELFFGEGSRLTVL.

In DNA form, the CDR3 reads TGCAGCGTTATCCACAGGGTCTTGCGGAACAACTATGGCTACACCTTC. This sequence encodes CSVIHRVLRNNYGYTF. The chain employs TRBV29-1 and TRBJ1-2; D perhaps matches TRBD1 (6 bases). Germline V gives CDR1 SQVTM, CDR2 ANQGSEA. The CDR3 totals 16 residues. V lost 5 bases and J lost 2, with 21 bases in between.

The rearrangement uses TRBV15 and TRBJ2-6, with 10 bases identical to TRBD1. The CDR3 runs 19 residues. The V and J ends lost 4 bases and 2 bases, in that order; junction bases with no gene match: 11. Germline V gene data show CDR1 as LNHNV and CDR2 as YYDKDF (reference sequence). The CDR3 nucleotides are TGTGCCACCAGCAAGATACGCCGGGACAGGGGTACTGGGGCCAACGTCCTGACTTTC. As protein: CATSKIRRDRGTGANVLTF.

The V call is TRBV5-1, the J call TRBJ2-3; no clear D. V lost 5 bases and J 1 base, leaving 8 bases between the germline ends. The CDR3 consists of 13 residues. Germline-derived CDR1 and CDR2 are SGHRS and YFSETQ. The CDR3 loop is CASRSGRTDTQYF. The CDR3 DNA follows: TGCGCCAGCAGAAGTGGGCGCACAGATACGCAGTATTTT.

J is TRBJ2-1 and V is TRBV11-2; D not certain. The CDR3 has 13 amino acids. V was trimmed by 1 base and J by 1 base, leaving 2 bases between them. Germline V gene data show CDR1 as SGHAT and CDR2 as FQNNGV. The CDR3, as DNA: TGTGCCAGCAGCTTAGCGTCCTACAATGAGCAGTTCTTC. Encoded protein: CASSLASYNEQFF.

As to this clone: In the same sample, other DNA sequences code for this CDR3. The chain joins TRBV28 to TRBJ1-5, with D perhaps matching TRBD1 (6 bases). CDR1 and CDR2 (germline): MDHEN, SYDVKM. The CDR3 consists of 17 residues. V lost 0 bases, J lost 0 bases, and 12 bases lay in between. The DNA for the CDR3 is TGTGCCAGCAGTTTATGGACAGGCCAGGGTAGCAATCAGCCCCAGCATTTT. It specifies CASSLWTGQGSNQPQHF.